The 15 T cell receptor beta chains reported below all come from one sample, sequenced in a study of blood T cell repertoires in COVID-19. Produced via immunoSEQ multiplex PCR; TCRdb's table is partial and in-frame only. The sample lists some 46,000 clones, 65% to 85% seen once, with 6.1% in the top ten. Sequenced sample: peripheral blood. Every receptor here comes from an elderly woman with acute or convalescent COVID-19.

V and J are TRBV5-1 and TRBJ1-1, with 7 bases matching TRBD1. CDR3 size: 15 residues. Germline V gene sequence: CDR1 SGHRS, CDR2 YFSETQ. After removal of 2 bases from V and 5 bases from J, the junction contained 9 bases not matched to a gene. The CDR3 DNA sequence: TGCGCCAGCAGCTTAGACAGGGCCGTGGGGACTGAAGCTTTCTTT. Amino acid sequence: CASSLDRAVGTEAFF.

The chain couples TRBV5-1 to TRBJ1-1, with 7 bases identical to TRBD1. CDR1 SGHRS and CDR2 YFSETQ come from the germline V gene. Unmatched junction bases numbered 1, after V lost 0 bases and J lost 2 bases. This CDR3 region has 14 residues. The CDR3, as DNA: TGCGCCAGCAGCTTGGGGGACAGAAACACTGAAGCTTTCTTT. Translated, it gives CASSLGDRNTEAFF.

The chain recombines TRBV4-2 with TRBJ2-1; TRBD2 agrees at 13 bases. After removal of 1 base from V and 4 bases from J, the junction contained 7 bases not matched to a gene. The CDR3 totals 18 residues. From germline, CDR1 is LGHNA and CDR2 YNFKEQ. This CDR3 reads CASSQGTSGGAGYNEQFF. The CDR3 DNA reads as TGTGCCAGCAGCCAAGGAACTAGCGGGGGGGCCGGGTACAATGAGCAGTTCTTC.

V is TRBV7-2 and J is TRBJ1-2; TRBD1 matches 7 bases. The CDR3 spans 14 residues. CDR1 and CDR2 from the germline V gene are SGHTA and FQGNSA. V was pared by 5 bases and J by 8 bases, with 11 bases of the junction left unmatched. CDR3 residues: CASSPRDSRGGYTF. The CDR3 nucleotides read TGTGCCAGCAGCCCCCGGGACAGTCGGGGAGGCTACACCTTC.

The table lists this clone with a count of one. The chain links TRBV19 to TRBJ1-1; D possibly corresponds to TRBD1 (5 bases). V lost 6 bases and J 6 bases, leaving 20 bases between the germline ends. In germline, CDR1 is LNHDA, CDR2 SQIVND (reference sequence). The CDR3 has 15 residues. Here the CDR3 DNA reads TGTGCCAGTAGCCCTACACCAACAGGTAACCCTGAAGCTTTCTTT. Encoded protein: CASSPTPTGNPEAFF. The full variable domain, its missing parts supplied by reference TRBV19 and TRBJ1-1, is DGGITQSPKYLFRKEGQNVTLSCEQNLNHDAMYWYRQDPGQGLRLIYYSQIVNDFQKGDIAEGYSVSREKKESFPLTVTSAQKNPTAFYLCASSPTPTGNPEAFFGQGTRLTVV.

This clone has just one count. The rearrangement joins TRBV5-1 to TRBJ1-1; TRBD1 agrees at 7 bases. The V gene's germline CDR1 is SGHRS and CDR2 YFSETQ. The CDR3 sequence is 14 residues long. V dropped 2 bases and J dropped 3; count of bases not matched to a gene: 4. The CDR3 DNA reads as TGCGCCAGCAGCTTTCTCCAGGGGGACACTGAAGCTTTCTTT. This sequence encodes CASSFLQGDTEAFF.

The genes are TRBV11-3 and TRBJ2-1, with 8 bases aligning to TRBD1. J lost 3 bases, V lost 5 bases, and 6 bases had no gene match. The CDR3 length is 15 residues. CDR1 is SGHNT, CDR2 YENEEA, per germline. The CDR3: CASSLRTGNYNEQFF. The CDR3 DNA sequence: TGTGCCAGCAGCCTTCGGACAGGGAACTACAATGAGCAGTTCTTC.

The chain uses TRBV4-2 and TRBJ1-3, with TRBD1 matching over 7 bases. With V trimmed by 4 bases and J by 0 bases, 9 bases remained unmatched. The CDR3 spans 17 residues. Germline V CDR1 and CDR2: LGHNA, YNFKEQ. CDR3 sequence (DNA): TGTGCCAGCAGCCCCAGGGGGGACAAGAGCTCTGGAAACACCATATATTTT. Amino acids: CASSPRGDKSSGNTIYF.

This rearrangement joins TRBV27 to TRBJ2-7, with D possibly being TRBD1 (5 bases). CDR1 is MNHEY and CDR2 is SMNVEV in the germline V gene (reference sequence). The CDR3 length is 16 residues. V dropped 5 bases and J dropped 3 bases, with 20 bases sitting between them. The chain's CDR3 is CASSTPTVKPFYEQYF. Written as DNA, the CDR3 is TGTGCCAGCAGTACCCCGACAGTAAAACCTTTCTACGAGCAGTACTTC.

This clone has just a few counts. The chain carries TRBV3-1 (or the pseudogene TRBV3-2) and TRBJ2-7, with 10 bases fitting TRBD1. The CDR3 runs to 14 residues. J gave up 4 bases and V 4 bases, and 4 bases lay outside the gene matches. Germline-derived CDR1 and CDR2 are LGHDT and YNNKEL (reference sequence). CDR3 bases: TGTGCCAGCAGCCGGACAGGGGGTTTGTACGAGCAGTACTTC. The encoded protein is CASSRTGGLYEQYF.

This chain joins TRBV5-6 and TRBJ1-1; 9 bases agree with TRBD1. V shed 8 bases and J 1 base; nucleotides not matched to a gene: 12. The CDR3 has 16 amino acids. Germline V gene sequence: CDR1 SGHDT, CDR2 YYEEEE. The CDR3 nucleotides read TGTGCCAGGGTGCGTGGGGACAGGGCGGCGAACACTGAAGCTTTCTTT. This translates into CARVRGDRAANTEAFF.

The chain employs TRBV7-9 and TRBJ1-1; 10 bases are a match to TRBD1. The CDR3 consists of 15 residues. The germline V gene encodes CDR1 SEHNR and CDR2 FQNEAQ (reference sequence). Trimming took 5 bases from V and 4 from J; bases not matched to a gene: 7. In DNA, the CDR3 is TGTGCCAGCAGCCCCCTGGGACAGGGGAGCACTGAAGCTTTCTTT. This codes for CASSPLGQGSTEAFF.

Written as DNA, the CDR3 is TGTGCCAGCAGTGAACGAGGTGGGAGGCCCTACGAGCAGTACTTC. Its translation: CASSERGGRPYEQYF. The chain recombines TRBV6-1 with TRBJ2-7; the D gene is possibly TRBD2 (6 bases). The CDR3 spans 15 residues. The V and J ends lost 2 bases and 2 bases respectively, with 13 bases between them. CDR1 is MNHNS, CDR2 SASEGT, per germline.

In its sample, this clone was seen once. The chain combines TRBV3-1 (or the pseudogene TRBV3-2) with TRBJ2-4; D unclear. Looked up from germline, CDR1 is LGHDT and CDR2 is YNNKEL (reference sequence). This CDR3 contains 14 residues. Trimming pared 2 bases from V and 3 bases from J, leaving 8 bases between. The CDR3 DNA reads TGTGCCAGCAGCCAACAATCCGGCAAAAACATTCAGTACTTC. Translating gives CASSQQSGKNIQYF.

This chain connects TRBV6-5 to TRBJ1-4; possible D gene TRBD1, 6 bases. V was clipped by 0 bases and J by 8 bases, with 10 bases between them. The V gene's germline CDR1 is MNHEY and CDR2 SVGAGI. This CDR3 is 14 amino acids long. The CDR3 region has the DNA TGTGCCAGCAGTTACTCAGGGGGTGGAGAAAAACTGTTTTTT. Protein product: CASSYSGGGEKLFF.